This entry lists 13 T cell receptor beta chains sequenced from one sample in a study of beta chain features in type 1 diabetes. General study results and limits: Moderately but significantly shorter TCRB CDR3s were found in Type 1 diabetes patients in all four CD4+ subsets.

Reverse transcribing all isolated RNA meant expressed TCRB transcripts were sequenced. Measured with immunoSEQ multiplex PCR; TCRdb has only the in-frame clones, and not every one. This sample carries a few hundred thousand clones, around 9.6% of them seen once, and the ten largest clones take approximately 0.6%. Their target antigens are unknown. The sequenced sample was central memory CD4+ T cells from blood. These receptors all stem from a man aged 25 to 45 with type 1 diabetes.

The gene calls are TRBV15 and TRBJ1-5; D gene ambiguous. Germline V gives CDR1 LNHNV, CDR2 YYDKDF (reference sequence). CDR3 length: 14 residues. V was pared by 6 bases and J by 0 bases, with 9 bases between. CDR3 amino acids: CATREGTSNQPQHF. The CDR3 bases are TGTGCCACCAGAGAAGGCACTAGCAATCAGCCCCAGCATTTT.

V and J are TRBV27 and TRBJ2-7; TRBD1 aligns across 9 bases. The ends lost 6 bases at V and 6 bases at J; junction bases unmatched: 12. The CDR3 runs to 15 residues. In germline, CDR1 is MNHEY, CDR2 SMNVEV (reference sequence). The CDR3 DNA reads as TGTGCCAGCAGCGTAAGGGACAGGGAATTGGCCGAGCAGTACTTC. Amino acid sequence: CASSVRDRELAEQYF.

The CDR3 is CASSEDYGSYNEQFF. The CDR3, as DNA: TGTGCCAGCAGCGAGGACTATGGGTCCTACAATGAGCAGTTCTTC. V and J are TRBV7-3 and TRBJ2-1; D is possibly TRBD2 (6 bases). V was shortened by 5 bases and J by 1 base, with 12 bases between the two germline ends. The CDR3 runs to 15 residues. Germline V gives CDR1 SGHTA, CDR2 FQGTGA.

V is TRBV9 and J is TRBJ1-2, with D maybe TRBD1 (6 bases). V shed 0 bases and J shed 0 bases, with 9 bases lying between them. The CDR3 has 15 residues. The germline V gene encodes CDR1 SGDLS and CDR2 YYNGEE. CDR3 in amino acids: CASSVEGQANYGYTF. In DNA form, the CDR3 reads TGTGCCAGCAGCGTAGAGGGACAAGCTAACTATGGCTACACCTTC.

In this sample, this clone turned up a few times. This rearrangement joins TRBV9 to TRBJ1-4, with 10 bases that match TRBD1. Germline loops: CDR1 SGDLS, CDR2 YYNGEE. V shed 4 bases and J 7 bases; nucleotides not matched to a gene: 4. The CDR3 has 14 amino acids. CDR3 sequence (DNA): TGTGCCAGCAGCTCCGGGACAGGGGCTGAAAAACTGTTTTTT. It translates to CASSSGTGAEKLFF.

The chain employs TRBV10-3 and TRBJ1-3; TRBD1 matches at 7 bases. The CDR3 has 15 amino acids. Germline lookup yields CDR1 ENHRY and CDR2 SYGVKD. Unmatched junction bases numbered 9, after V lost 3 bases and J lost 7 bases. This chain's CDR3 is CAISDAETGLNTIYF. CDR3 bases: TGTGCCATCAGTGACGCGGAGACAGGGCTGAACACCATATATTTT.

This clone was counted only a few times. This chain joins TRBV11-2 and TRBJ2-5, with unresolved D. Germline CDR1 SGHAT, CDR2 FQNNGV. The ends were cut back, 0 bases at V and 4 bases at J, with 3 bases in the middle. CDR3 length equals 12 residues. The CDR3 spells CASSLDRETQYF. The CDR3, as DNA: TGTGCCAGCAGCTTAGACAGAGAGACCCAGTACTTC. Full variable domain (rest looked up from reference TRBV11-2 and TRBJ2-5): EAGVAQSPRYKIIEKRQSVAFWCNPISGHATLYWYQQILGQGPKLLIQFQNNGVVDDSQLPKDRFSAERLKGVDSTLKIQPAKLEDSAVYLCASSLDRETQYFGPGTRLLVL.

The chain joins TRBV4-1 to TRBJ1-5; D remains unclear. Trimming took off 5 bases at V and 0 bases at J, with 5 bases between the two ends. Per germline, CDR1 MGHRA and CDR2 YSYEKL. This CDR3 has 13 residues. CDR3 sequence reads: CASSRDSNQPQHF. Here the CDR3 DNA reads TGCGCCAGCAGCAGAGATAGCAATCAGCCCCAGCATTTT.

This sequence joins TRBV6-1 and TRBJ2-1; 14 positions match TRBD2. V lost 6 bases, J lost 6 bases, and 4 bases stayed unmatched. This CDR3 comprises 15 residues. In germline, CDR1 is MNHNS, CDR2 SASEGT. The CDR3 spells CASRSGLAGGNEQFF. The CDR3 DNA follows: TGTGCCAGCAGGTCAGGACTAGCGGGAGGCAATGAGCAGTTCTTC.

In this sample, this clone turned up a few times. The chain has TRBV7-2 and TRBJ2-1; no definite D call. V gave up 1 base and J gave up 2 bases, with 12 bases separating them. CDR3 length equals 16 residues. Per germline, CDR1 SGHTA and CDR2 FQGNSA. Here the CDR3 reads CASSLEPRQPYNEQFF. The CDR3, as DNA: TGTGCCAGCAGCTTAGAGCCTAGGCAGCCCTACAATGAGCAGTTCTTC. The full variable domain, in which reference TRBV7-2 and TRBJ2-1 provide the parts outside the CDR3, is GAGVSQSPSNKVTEKGKDVELRCDPISGHTALYWYRQSLGQGLEFLIYFQGNSAPDKSGLPSDRFSAERTGGSVSTLTIQRTQQEDSAVYLCASSLEPRQPYNEQFFGPGTRLTVL.

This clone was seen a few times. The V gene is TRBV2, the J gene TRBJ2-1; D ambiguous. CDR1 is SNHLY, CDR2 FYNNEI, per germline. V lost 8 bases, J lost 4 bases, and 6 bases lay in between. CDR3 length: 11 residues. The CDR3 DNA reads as TGTGCCAGCGGTCTTTACAATGAGCAGTTCTTC. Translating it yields CASGLYNEQFF.

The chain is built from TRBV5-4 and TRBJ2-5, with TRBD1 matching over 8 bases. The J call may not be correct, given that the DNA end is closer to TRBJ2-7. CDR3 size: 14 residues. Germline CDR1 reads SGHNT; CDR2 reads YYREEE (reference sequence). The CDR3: CASSATGGSYEQYF. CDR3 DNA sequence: TGTGCCAGCAGCGCCACAGGGGGGTCCTACGAGCAGTACTTC.

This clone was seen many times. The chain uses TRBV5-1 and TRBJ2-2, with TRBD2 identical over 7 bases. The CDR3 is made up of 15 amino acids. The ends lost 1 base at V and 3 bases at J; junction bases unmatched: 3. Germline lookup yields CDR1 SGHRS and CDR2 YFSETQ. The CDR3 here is CASSLQRGHTGELFF. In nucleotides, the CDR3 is TGCGCCAGCAGCTTGCAGCGGGGTCACACCGGGGAGCTGTTTTTT. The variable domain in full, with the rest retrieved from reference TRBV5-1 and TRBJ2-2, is KAGVTQTPRYLIKTRGQQVTLSCSPISGHRSVSWYQQTPGQGLQFLFEYFSETQRNKGNFPGRFSGRQFSNSRSEMNVSTLELGDSALYLCASSLQRGHTGELFFGEGSRLTVL.